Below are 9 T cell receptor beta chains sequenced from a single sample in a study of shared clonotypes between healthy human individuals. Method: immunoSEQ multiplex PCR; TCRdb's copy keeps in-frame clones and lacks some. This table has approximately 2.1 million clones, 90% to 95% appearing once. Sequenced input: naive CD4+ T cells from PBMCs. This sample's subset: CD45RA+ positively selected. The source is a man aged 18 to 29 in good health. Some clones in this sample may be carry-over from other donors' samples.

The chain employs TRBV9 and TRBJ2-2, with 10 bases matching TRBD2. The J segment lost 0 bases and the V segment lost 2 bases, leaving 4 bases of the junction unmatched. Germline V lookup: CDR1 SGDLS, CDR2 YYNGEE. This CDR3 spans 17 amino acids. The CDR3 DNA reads TGTGCCAGCAGCGTTAGCGGGGGGATTACGAACACCGGGGAGCTGTTTTTT. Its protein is CASSVSGGITNTGELFF.

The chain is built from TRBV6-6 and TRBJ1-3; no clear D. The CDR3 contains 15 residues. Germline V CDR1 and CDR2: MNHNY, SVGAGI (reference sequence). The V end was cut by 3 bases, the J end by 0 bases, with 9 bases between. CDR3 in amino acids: CASSYGYSSGNTIYF. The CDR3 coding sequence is TGTGCCAGCAGTTATGGGTATAGCTCTGGAAACACCATATATTTT.

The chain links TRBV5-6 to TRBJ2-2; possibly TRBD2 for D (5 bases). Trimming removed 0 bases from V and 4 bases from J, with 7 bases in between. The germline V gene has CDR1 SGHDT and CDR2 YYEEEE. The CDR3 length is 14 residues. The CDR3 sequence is CASSLAEGTGELFF. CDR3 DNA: TGTGCCAGCAGCTTGGCCGAGGGCACCGGGGAGCTGTTTTTT. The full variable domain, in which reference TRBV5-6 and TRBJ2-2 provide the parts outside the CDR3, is DAGVTQSPTHLIKTRGQQVTLRCSPKSGHDTVSWYQQALGQGPQFIFQYYEEEERQRGNFPDRFSGHQFPNYSSELNVNALLLGDSALYLCASSLAEGTGELFFGEGSRLTVL.

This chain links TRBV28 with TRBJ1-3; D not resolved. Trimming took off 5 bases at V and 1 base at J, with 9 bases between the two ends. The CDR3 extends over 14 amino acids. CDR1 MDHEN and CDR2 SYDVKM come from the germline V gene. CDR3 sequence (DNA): TGTGCCAGCAGTCCCTCTGGATCTGGAAACACCATATATTTT. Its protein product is CASSPSGSGNTIYF.

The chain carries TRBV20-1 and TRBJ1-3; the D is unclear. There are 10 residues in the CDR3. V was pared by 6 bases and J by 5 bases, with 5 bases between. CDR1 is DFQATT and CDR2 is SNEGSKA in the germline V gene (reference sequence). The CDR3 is CSAQRNTIYF. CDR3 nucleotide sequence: TGCAGTGCACAGCGAAACACCATATATTTT.

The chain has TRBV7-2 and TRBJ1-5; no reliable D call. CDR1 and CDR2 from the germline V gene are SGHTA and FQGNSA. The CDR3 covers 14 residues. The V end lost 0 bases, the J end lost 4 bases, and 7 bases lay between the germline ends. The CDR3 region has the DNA TGTGCCAGCAGCTTAGCGATAGGTAATCAGCCCCAGCATTTT. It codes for CASSLAIGNQPQHF.

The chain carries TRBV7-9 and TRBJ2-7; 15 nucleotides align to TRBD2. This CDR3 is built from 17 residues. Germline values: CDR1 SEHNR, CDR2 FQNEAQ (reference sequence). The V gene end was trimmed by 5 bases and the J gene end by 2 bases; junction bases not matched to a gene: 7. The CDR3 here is CASSKGLAGGPAYEQYF. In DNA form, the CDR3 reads TGTGCCAGCAGCAAAGGACTAGCGGGAGGGCCTGCCTACGAGCAGTACTTC.

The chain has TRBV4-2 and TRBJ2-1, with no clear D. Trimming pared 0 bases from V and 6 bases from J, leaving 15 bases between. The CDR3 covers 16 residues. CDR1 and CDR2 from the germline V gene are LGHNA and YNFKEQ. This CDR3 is CASSQEVRYSGNEQFF. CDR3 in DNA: TGTGCCAGCAGCCAAGAAGTCCGCTACTCTGGCAATGAGCAGTTCTTC.

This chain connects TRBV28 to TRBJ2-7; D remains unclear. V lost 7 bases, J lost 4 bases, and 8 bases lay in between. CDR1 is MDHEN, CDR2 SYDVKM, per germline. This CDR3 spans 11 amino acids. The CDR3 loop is CASTQGYEQYF. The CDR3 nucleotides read TGTGCCAGCACCCAAGGGTACGAGCAGTACTTC.